The source of this T cell receptor (beta chain) is a study of T cell changes during pregnancy in multiple sclerosis. This CDR3 spans 14 amino acids. Germline V lookup: CDR1 WSHSY, CDR2 SAAADI. The ends were cut back, 5 bases at V and 1 base at J, with 10 bases in the middle. Sequencing used immunoSEQ multiplex PCR; TCRdb keeps in-frame clones, though not all of them. The sample consists of some 70,000 clones, roughly 92% of them appearing once. V and J are TRBV10-2 and TRBJ2-3; D may be TRBD2 (5 bases). The specimen comprised peripheral blood, sampled after pregnancy. The clonotype originates from a female donor in good health, enrolled as a control in a pregnancy study. CDR3 nucleotides: TGCGCCAGCAGTCTAGCTGCCCGCACAGATACGCAGTATTTT. It specifies CASSLAARTDTQYF.